The entry that follows covers one T cell receptor beta chain sequence. From germline, CDR1 is MNHNS and CDR2 SASEGT. The CDR3 totals 15 residues. V was pared by 8 bases and J by 0 bases, with 6 bases of the junction left unmatched. Method: immunoSEQ multiplex PCR; TCRdb's copy keeps in-frame clones and lacks some. The data show about 110,000 clones, under 95% seen once. The data stem from a study of T cell changes during pregnancy in multiple sclerosis. V is TRBV6-1 and J is TRBJ2-3, with 9 bases that match TRBD2. The origin of this receptor is a female donor with multiple sclerosis, enrolled in a pregnancy study. The material was peripheral blood, obtained before pregnancy. The CDR3 loop reads CASRSLAGSTDTQYF. The CDR3 DNA follows: TGTGCCAGCCGTTCTCTAGCGGGGAGCACAGATACGCAGTATTTT.